What follows is one T cell receptor (beta chain) and its context. Per the original data handling: Counts of nucleated cells, estimated from reference gene primer amplification, were obtained. The data were produced by immunoSEQ multiplex PCR, yet TCRdb's version contains in-frame clones alone and is incomplete. The D gene and trimming were derived from the DNA, and the V and J assignments and clone size from that table. The top ten hold roughly an eighth of the sample, which has a few hundred thousand clones, 75% to 90% seen once. These data come from a study of blood T cell repertoires in COVID-19. Study information: Samples representing acute and convalescent COVID-19 were sourced from the United States, Italy and Spain. From T cells, B-cell-depleted T cells, or PBMCs came the material, which was cDNA or gDNA.

V lost 6 bases and J lost 6; bases outside the gene matches: 6. CDR1 SQVTM and CDR2 ANQGSEA come from the germline V gene. The CDR3 length is 12 residues. Sample: peripheral blood. The V gene is TRBV29-1, the J gene TRBJ2-3, with 7 bases fitting TRBD2. The sequence derives from a woman aged 55 to 70 with acute or convalescent COVID-19. The CDR3 DNA is TGCAGCGTCCGACTAGCCCCCGATACGCAGTATTTT. The encoded protein is CSVRLAPDTQYF.